A selection of T cell receptor beta chains follows, all from one sample in a study of tumor and adjacent non-tumor tissue in lung cancer. TCRdb used MiXCR to reprocess the multiplex PCR reads, holding one entry per CDR3 protein. Of about 200,000 distinct CDR3 sequences listed, around 70% were seen once; the top ten hold around 25%. What was sequenced was lung tumor tissue. These receptors were collected from a man aged 55 to 70 with non-small cell lung cancer. Both conserved end residues are part of each CDR3. Each record gives: CDR3 length, J gene, V gene, clone size, D gene, CDR3 protein, CDR3 DNA. The D gene is left open where the match is weak. Not all rows give a size; the values are once, few, many and, for expanded clones, a class.

15,TRBJ2-6,TRBV5-5,-,-,CSSSNRGGGAYVLTF,TGTTCCAGCAGCAACAGGGGTGGAGGGGCCTACGTCCTGACTTTC
13,TRBJ1-1,TRBV20-1,many,-,CSARGDLNTEAFF,TGCAGTGCTAGAGGGGACCTCAACACTGAAGCTTTCTTT
15,TRBJ2-7,TRBV30,-,-,CAWSAVSPSLSEQYF,TGTGCCTGGAGTGCAGTCTCCCCCTCCCTATCCGAGCAGTACTTC
14,TRBJ2-3,TRBV11-2,-,-,CANSLNPITDTQYF,TGTGCCAACAGTTTAAACCCGATCACAGATACGCAGTATTTT
17,TRBJ2-1,TRBV4-1,-,-,CTSSPFAGESSYNEQFF,TGCACCAGCAGCCCTTTCGCCGGGGAGAGCTCCTACAATGAGCAGTTCTTC
17,TRBJ2-3,TRBV4-2,-,TRBD2,CASSQGRQRGVTETQYF,TGTGCCAGCAGCCAAGGTCGCCAGCGGGGGGTCACAGAAACGCAGTATTTT
15,TRBJ2-2,TRBV4-1,-,-,CASSQGWGGTGELFF,TGCGCCAGCAGCCAAGGGTGGGGTGGCACCGGGGAGCTGTTTTTT
12,TRBJ1-1,TRBV12-3/TRBV12-4,many,-,CASIQMNTEAFF,TGTGCCAGCATCCAAATGAACACTGAAGCTTTCTTT
14,TRBJ1-2,TRBV11-2,-,TRBD1,CASSPTDRGRGYTF,TGTGCCAGCAGCCCGACTGACAGGGGAAGAGGCTACACCTTC
15,TRBJ2-7,TRBV5-5,few,TRBD1,CASSLGGPRRMEQYF,TGTGCCAGCAGCCTAGGGGGCCCCCGGAGGATGGAGCAGTACTTC
14,TRBJ1-5,TRBV7-2,-,TRBD1,CASSTRQGDQPQHF,TGTGCCAGCAGCACCCGACAGGGAGATCAGCCCCAGCATTTT
14,TRBJ2-6,TRBV20-1,-,-,CSASDWAGANVLTF,TGCAGTGCTAGCGATTGGGCTGGGGCCAACGTCCTGACTTTC
13,TRBJ2-5,TRBV11-2,once,-,CANSKGSGETQYF,TGTGCGAACAGCAAGGGCTCGGGGGAGACCCAGTACTTC
14,TRBJ2-4,TRBV18,-,TRBD1,CASSSQGQGNIQYF,TGTGCCAGCTCATCACAGGGACAGGGGAACATTCAGTACTTC
15,TRBJ2-7,TRBV12-5,-,TRBD2,CASGLRLGGDGEQYF,TGTGCTAGTGGTCTCAGACTGGGAGGGGACGGGGAACAGTACTTC
14,TRBJ1-1,TRBV29-1,many,TRBD1,CSVAGQGPYTEAFF,TGCAGCGTCGCGGGACAGGGGCCTTACACTGAAGCTTTCTTT
15,TRBJ1-2,TRBV6-5,once,-,CANSGRTKGDYVYTF,TGTGCCAACAGTGGACGGACAAAAGGGGACTATGTCTACACCTTC
16,TRBJ1-5,TRBV20-1,-,TRBD1,CSARDLTTGFNQPRHF,TGCAGTGCTAGAGATTTAACGACAGGGTTCAATCAGCCCCGGCATTTT
14,TRBJ2-7,TRBV20-1,-,-,CSARGVGESYEQYF,TGCAGTGCTCGTGGTGTGGGGGAATCCTACGAGCAGTACTTC
14,TRBJ2-3,TRBV11-1,-,TRBD1,CASNRDRASDMQYF,TGTGCCAGCAACAGGGACAGGGCTTCAGATATGCAGTATTTT
19,TRBJ2-1,TRBV6-2/TRBV6-3,-,-,CASSYSRMYRDLQYNEQFF,TGTGCCAGCAGTTACTCGAGAATGTATCGGGACTTGCAATACAATGAGCAGTTCTTC
13,TRBJ2-3,TRBV29-1,-,-,CSVNGVLGDTQYF,TGCAGCGTTAACGGTGTGTTAGGGGATACGCAGTATTTT
16,TRBJ2-1,TRBV6-2/TRBV6-3,-,-,CVSSYRGISSYNEQFF,TGCGTCAGCAGTTACCGCGGCATTAGCTCCTACAATGAGCAGTTCTTC
12,TRBJ2-2,TRBV20-1,-,-,CSAGDRGGGLFF,TGCAGTGCTGGCGACAGGGGAGGGGGGCTGTTTTTT
16,TRBJ2-3,TRBV6-5,few,-,CASKAVGGRGKDTQYF,TGTGCCAGCAAGGCCGTCGGGGGACGAGGAAAGGATACGCAGTATTTT
14,TRBJ1-3,TRBV12-3/TRBV12-4,few,TRBD1,CASGGTASGNTIYF,TGTGCCAGCGGCGGGACAGCCTCTGGAAACACCATATATTTT
14,TRBJ2-7,TRBV20-1,-,TRBD2,CSARAASGSYVQYF,TGCAGTGCTAGGGCGGCTAGCGGGTCCTACGTGCAGTACTTC
14,TRBJ2-3,TRBV29-1,many,-,CSVSRQSNTDTQYF,TGCAGCGTTTCTAGACAGTCAAACACAGATACGCAGTATTTT
13,TRBJ2-7,TRBV10-3,-,-,CAIKRAPAYELYF,TGTGCCATCAAGAGAGCCCCTGCCTATGAGCTGTACTTC
15,TRBJ2-7,TRBV20-1,-,TRBD1,CSARGPGQGSYEQYF,TGCAGTGCTAGAGGCCCTGGACAGGGCAGCTACGAGCAGTACTTC
15,TRBJ2-2,TRBV20-1,-,TRBD2,CSATAGSRETGELFF,TGCAGTGCTACAGCGGGATCCAGGGAAACCGGGGAGCTGTTTTTT
14,TRBJ2-7,TRBV29-1,-,TRBD2,CRVGAGTSGNEQYF,TGCAGGGTTGGCGCCGGGACTAGCGGGAACGAGCAGTACTTC
14,TRBJ2-1,TRBV25-1,-,-,CVSSFGGKHNEQFF,TGTGTCAGCAGTTTTGGAGGGAAGCACAATGAGCAGTTCTTC
15,TRBJ1-6,TRBV12-3/TRBV12-4,-,TRBD1,CASTLQGTVGSPLHF,TGTGCCAGCACCCTTCAGGGGACAGTGGGTTCACCCCTCCACTTT
13,TRBJ1-2,TRBV20-1,-,-,CSAPSPRDLGYTF,TGCAGCGCTCCCAGCCCCCGCGACTTGGGCTACACCTTC
16,TRBJ2-2,TRBV4-3,-,TRBD2,CASSPDTWEGYEGAVF,TGCGCCAGCAGCCCCGATACCTGGGAGGGCTACGAGGGAGCTGTTTTT
13,TRBJ2-5,TRBV11-3,-,-,CASIGSDQKTQYF,TGTGCCAGCATAGGCTCGGATCAAAAGACCCAGTACTTC
15,TRBJ2-7,TRBV6-1,-,TRBD2,CASSEFSGGSSEQYF,TGTGCCAGCAGTGAATTCAGCGGGGGGTCCTCCGAGCAGTACTTC
17,TRBJ2-5,TRBV5-1,-,TRBD1,CASNWLPGTGTGQTQYF,TGCGCCAGCAACTGGCTCCCCGGGACAGGGACTGGACAGACCCAGTACTTC
15,TRBJ2-2,TRBV5-1,-,-,CASAPPTGLTGELFF,TGCGCCAGCGCCCCTCCGACAGGACTTACCGGGGAGCTGTTTTTT
17,TRBJ2-6,TRBV6-5,-,TRBD2,CASSLAGASSEGNVLTF,TGTGCCAGCAGTTTAGCGGGGGCCAGCTCTGAGGGCAACGTCCTGACTTTC
15,TRBJ2-1,TRBV24-1,few,TRBD2,CATSDGRGFKNEQFF,TGTGCCACCAGTGATGGGCGGGGGTTTAAAAATGAGCAGTTCTTC
15,TRBJ1-2,TRBV5-6,-,-,CASSTLGGSLSGYTF,TGTGCCAGCAGCACCCTTGGGGGTTCTCTATCCGGCTACACCTTC
15,TRBJ2-7,TRBV6-5,-,-,CASGNGGVTRYELYF,TGTGCCAGCGGCAACGGGGGAGTCACTCGCTATGAGCTGTACTTC
12,TRBJ2-5,TRBV7-3,-,-,CASRADQETQYF,TGTGCCAGCAGGGCGGATCAAGAGACCCAGTACTTC
16,TRBJ2-7,TRBV4-1,-,TRBD2,CASNQESSGSSHEQYF,TGCGCCAGCAACCAAGAATCTAGCGGGAGTAGCCACGAGCAGTATTTC
15,TRBJ2-5,TRBV11-3,many,-,CASSPPQGLGETQYF,TGTGCCAGCAGCCCACCGCAGGGGCTGGGGGAGACCCAGTACTTC
13,TRBJ1-2,TRBV11-2,-,-,CASGLGWGDDYIF,TGTGCCAGCGGCTTAGGATGGGGGGATGACTACATCTTC
14,TRBJ2-2,TRBV20-1,few,TRBD1,CSAPSTGATGELFF,TGCAGTGCTCCCTCGACAGGGGCCACCGGGGAGCTGTTTTTT
17,TRBJ1-2,TRBV4-2,many,TRBD1,CASSQDRWRGQEYGYTF,TGTGCCAGCAGCCAAGATCGGTGGAGGGGGCAGGAGTATGGCTACACCTTC
13,TRBJ1-2,TRBV20-1,-,TRBD1,CSAGQGPVYDYSF,TGCAGTGCCGGACAGGGGCCCGTCTATGACTACAGCTTC
18,TRBJ2-7,TRBV4-1,-,-,CASSQGIPPRHYSYEQYF,TGTGCCAGCAGCCAAGGGATCCCTCCCAGGCACTACTCCTACGAGCAGTATTTC
14,TRBJ1-4,TRBV4-2,-,-,CPSSHRGPKEKLFF,TGTCCCAGTAGCCATCGGGGGCCAAAAGAAAAACTGTTTTTT
17,TRBJ2-6,TRBV6-5,-,TRBD1,CVSGFGTGGSGANDLTF,TGTGTCAGCGGTTTCGGGACAGGGGGCTCTGGGGCCAACGACCTGACTTTC
14,TRBJ1-5,TRBV20-1,few,TRBD1,CSAKPQGWNQPQHF,TGCAGTGCTAAACCACAGGGGTGGAATCAGCCCCAGCATTTT
15,TRBJ1-1,TRBV5-6,-,TRBD1,CASSLPDRGSAEAFF,TGTGCCAGCAGCTTGCCCGACAGGGGGAGCGCTGAAGCTTTCTTT
16,TRBJ2-3,TRBV4-3,-,-,CASSQDRSGATDTQYF,TGCGCCAGCAGCCAAGATAGATCGGGCGCCACAGATACTCAGTATTTT
13,TRBJ1-1,TRBV11-2,once,-,CASSLMVNTDAYF,TGTGCCAGCAGCTTAATGGTGAACACTGATGCTTACTTT
17,TRBJ2-2,TRBV5-1,-,-,CASSEDSGTSNTGELLF,TGCGCCAGCAGCGAAGACTCCGGGACATCGAACACCGGGGAGCTGTTGTTT